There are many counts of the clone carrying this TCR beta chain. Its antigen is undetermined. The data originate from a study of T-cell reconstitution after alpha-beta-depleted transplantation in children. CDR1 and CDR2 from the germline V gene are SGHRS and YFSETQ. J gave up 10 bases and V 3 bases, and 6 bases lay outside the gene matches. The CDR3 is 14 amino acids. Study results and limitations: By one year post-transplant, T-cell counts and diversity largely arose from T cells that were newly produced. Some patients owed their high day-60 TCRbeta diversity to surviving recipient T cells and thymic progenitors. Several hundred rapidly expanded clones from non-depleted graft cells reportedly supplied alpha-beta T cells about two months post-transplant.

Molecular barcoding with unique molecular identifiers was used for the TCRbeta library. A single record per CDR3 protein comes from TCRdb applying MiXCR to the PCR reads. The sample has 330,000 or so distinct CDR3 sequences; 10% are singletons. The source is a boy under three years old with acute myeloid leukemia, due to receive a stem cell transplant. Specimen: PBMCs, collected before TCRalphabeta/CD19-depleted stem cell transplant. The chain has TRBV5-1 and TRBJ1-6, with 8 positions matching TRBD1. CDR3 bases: TGCGCCAGCAGCTCGGACAGGGCTTCATCACCCCTCCACTTT. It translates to CASSSDRASSPLHF.